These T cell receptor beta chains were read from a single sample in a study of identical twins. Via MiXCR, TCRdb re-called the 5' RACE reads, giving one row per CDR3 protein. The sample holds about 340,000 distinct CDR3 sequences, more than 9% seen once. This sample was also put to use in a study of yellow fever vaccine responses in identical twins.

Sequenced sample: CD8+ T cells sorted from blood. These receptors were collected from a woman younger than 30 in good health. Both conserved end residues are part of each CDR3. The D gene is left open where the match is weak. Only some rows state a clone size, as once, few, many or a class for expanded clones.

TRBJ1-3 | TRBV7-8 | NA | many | CASSFITQGTGNTIYF | TGTGCCAGCAGCTTCATAACGCAGGGAACTGGAAACACCATATATTTT
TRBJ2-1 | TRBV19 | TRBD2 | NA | CASSSGRAGLDEQFF | TGTGCCAGTAGTTCCGGGAGGGCCGGTTTGGATGAGCAGTTCTTC
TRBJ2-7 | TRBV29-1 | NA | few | CSVEGSSYEQYF | TGCAGCGTTGAGGGCAGCTCCTACGAGCAGTACTTC
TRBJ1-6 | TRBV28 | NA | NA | CASSQDRVPHSPLHF | TGTGCCAGCAGTCAGGACCGAGTCCCACATTCACCCCTCCACTTT
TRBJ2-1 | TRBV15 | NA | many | CATSRDKGGLFYNEQFF | TGTGCCACCAGCAGAGACAAGGGGGGGCTATTCTACAATGAGCAGTTCTTC
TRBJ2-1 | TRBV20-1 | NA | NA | CSDRDFASNEQFF | TGCAGTGACCGGGACTTCGCCTCCAATGAGCAGTTCTTC
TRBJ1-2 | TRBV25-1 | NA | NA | CASSEWEGNYGYTF | TGTGCCAGCAGTGAGTGGGAGGGAAATTATGGCTACACCTTC
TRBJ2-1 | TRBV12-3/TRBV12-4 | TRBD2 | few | CASSLSPSGRNEQFF | TGTGCCAGCAGTTTATCCCCTAGCGGGAGGAATGAGCAGTTCTTC
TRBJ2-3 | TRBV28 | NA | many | CASSFKFPRVTDTQYF | TGTGCCAGCAGTTTCAAGTTCCCGCGTGTCACAGATACGCAGTATTTT
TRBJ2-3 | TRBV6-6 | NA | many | CAATGRNTQYF | TGTGCGGCAACGGGTCGGAATACGCAGTATTTT
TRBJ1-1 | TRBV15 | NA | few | CATSPGGGAWTEAFF | TGTGCCACCAGCCCTGGGGGGGGCGCCTGGACTGAAGCTTTCTTT